These 11 T cell receptor beta chains were sequenced from one sample in a study of CD8 T cells in ankylosing spondylitis (dated by TCRdb to about 2017). Libraries were built with 5' RACE. Sequencing instrument: Illumina HiSeq 2500. Using fastp at Q25 and MiXCR, TCRdb reprocessed the public reads and kept productive beta chains. When rows share a CDR3 protein, they turn into one entry using the most common DNA and genes. Here the sample has almost 250,000 distinct CDR3 sequences; roughly 32% occur a single time. Of the sample, approximately 4% falls within the top ten clones. The sample was blood, either unsorted or a sorted T cell fraction (not recorded which). These receptors all come from a male donor with ankylosing spondylitis or in good health (not recorded which).

This clonotype was found a few times. The rearrangement links TRBV20-1 to TRBJ2-3; no clear D gene. Per the germline V gene, CDR1 is DFQATT and CDR2 is SNEGSKA (reference sequence). V shed 5 bases and J shed 7 bases, with 10 bases lying between them. This CDR3 spans 11 amino acids. CDR3: CSAARMNTQYF. In DNA, the CDR3 is TGCAGTGCTGCCCGGATGAATACGCAGTATTTT.

This clonotype was counted a few times. J is TRBJ2-5 and V is TRBV29-1, with D perhaps TRBD2 (5 bases). V was cut by 6 bases and J by 2 bases, with 22 bases left in between. Germline V gene lookup returns CDR1 SQVTM and CDR2 ANQGSEA. The CDR3 runs 16 residues. CDR3: CSVEAAGFAAQETQYF. CDR3 sequence (DNA): TGCAGCGTCGAGGCCGCGGGTTTTGCGGCTCAAGAGACCCAGTACTTC.

This chain links TRBV7-4 with TRBJ2-3; TRBD1 or TRBD2 may be the D gene (5 bases each). CDR1 and CDR2 from the germline V gene are SGHVT and SQSDAQ. Trimming shortened V by 5 bases and J by 2 bases, and 8 bases separated the two germline ends. This CDR3 region has 13 residues. The CDR3 nucleotides read TGTGCCAGCAGCCCAGGGACCACAGATACGCAGTATTTT. It is translated as CASSPGTTDTQYF.

The J gene is TRBJ1-2, the V gene TRBV29-1; D gene unclear. The CDR3 extends over 12 amino acids. V was trimmed by 1 base and J by 8 bases, leaving 11 bases between them. CDR1 is SQVTM and CDR2 is ANQGSEA in the germline V gene. The CDR3 here is CSVEGEEQGYTF. The CDR3 coding sequence is TGCAGCGTTGAAGGGGAAGAGCAAGGCTACACCTTC. Together with reference TRBV29-1 and TRBJ1-2, the CDR3 gives the full variable domain: SAVISQKPSRDICQRGTSLTIQCQVDSQVTMMFWYRQQPGQSLTLIATANQGSEATYESGFVIDKFPISRPNLTFSTLTVSNMSPEDSSIYLCSVEGEEQGYTFGSGTRLTVV.

This sequence joins TRBV28 and TRBJ1-5; D gene unclear. The V and J ends lost 6 bases and 5 bases respectively, with 8 bases between them. Looked up from germline, CDR1 is MDHEN and CDR2 is SYDVKM. The CDR3 runs to 12 residues. CDR3 region: CASRARDQPQHF. In nucleotides, the CDR3 is TGTGCCAGCAGGGCAAGGGATCAGCCCCAGCATTTT.

This clonotype was seen many times. The chain has TRBV20-1 and TRBJ2-1; 8 nucleotides match TRBD2. In germline, CDR1 is DFQATT, CDR2 SNEGSKA (reference sequence). The CDR3 totals 12 residues. J gave up 6 bases and V 6 bases, and 4 bases lay outside the gene matches. CDR3 nucleotide sequence: TGCAGTGCGACACTAGCGGCCAATGAGCAGTTCTTC. Its protein is CSATLAANEQFF.

The chain employs TRBV7-2 and TRBJ2-7; D call uncertain. V was pared by 5 bases and J by 5 bases, with 7 bases between. The CDR3 loop spans 11 amino acids. Germline V CDR1 and CDR2: SGHTA, FQGNSA. Written as DNA, the CDR3 is TGTGCCAGCAGCACATTCGACGAGCAGTACTTC. Amino acids: CASSTFDEQYF. Supplemented by reference TRBV7-2 and TRBJ2-7, the full variable domain reads GAGVSQSPSNKVTEKGKDVELRCDPISGHTALYWYRQSLGQGLEFLIYFQGNSAPDKSGLPSDRFSAERTGGSVSTLTIQRTQQEDSAVYLCASSTFDEQYFGPGTRLTVT.

CDR3 in amino acids: CASSPVFMNEKLFF. The CDR3 DNA sequence: TGTGCCAGCAGCCCCGTCTTTATGAATGAAAAACTGTTTTTT. The rearrangement links TRBV11-2 to TRBJ1-4, with D unresolved. V was clipped by 5 bases and J by 5 bases, with 12 bases between them. The length of the CDR3 is 14 residues. Germline V lookup: CDR1 SGHAT, CDR2 FQNNGV.

The gene calls are TRBV12-3 or TRBV12-4 and TRBJ1-5; D is unclear. The CDR3 length is 12 residues. Trimming took off 3 bases at V and 9 bases at J, with 9 bases between the two ends. CDR3 nucleotide sequence: TGTGCCAGCAGTTTTACGGGTTCGCCCCAGCATTTT. Its protein product is CASSFTGSPQHF.

The chain links TRBV18 to TRBJ2-7; D may be TRBD1 (6 bases). Germline CDR1 reads KGHSH; CDR2 reads LQKENI. Trimming cost V 6 bases and J 0 bases, with 18 bases left between them. The CDR3 totals 16 residues. CDR3 sequence reads: CASSPQGPLSSYEQYF. The CDR3 DNA reads TGTGCCAGCTCCCCTCAGGGGCCTTTGAGCTCCTACGAGCAGTACTTC.

There are a few counts of this clonotype. This chain links TRBV20-1 with TRBJ2-5; D gene uncertain. Germline CDR1 and CDR2: DFQATT and SNEGSKA (reference sequence). The CDR3 has 12 amino acids. Trimming removed 3 bases at V and 2 bases at J, with 7 bases between. CDR3: CSARHLQETQYF. Here the CDR3 DNA reads TGCAGTGCTAGGCATTTACAAGAGACCCAGTACTTC.